The 32 T cell receptor beta chains listed next were all sequenced from one sample in a study of blood T cell repertoires in COVID-19. TCRdb's table, derived via immunoSEQ multiplex PCR, lists solely in-frame clones and lacks some. The sample contains 210,000 or so clones, approximately 89% of which appear only once. The sample was peripheral blood. These receptors all stem from a woman aged 40 to 50 with acute or convalescent COVID-19.

This sequence joins TRBV10-3 and TRBJ1-2; possible D gene TRBD1, 5 bases. With 4 bases removed from V and 4 bases from J, the gap between germline ends came to 10 bases. Germline CDR1 reads ENHRY; CDR2 reads SYGVKD. The CDR3 contains 13 residues. CDR3 loop: CAISVRGGYGYTF. The CDR3 coding sequence is TGTGCCATCAGTGTTCGGGGGGGCTATGGCTACACCTTC.

The CDR3, as DNA: TGTGCCAGCAGCCCCCGGACAGGGGGCACTGAAGCTTTCTTT. Its protein product is CASSPRTGGTEAFF. The chain couples TRBV14 to TRBJ1-1, with 10 bases lining up with TRBD1. With V trimmed by 4 bases and J by 4 bases, 3 bases remained unmatched. CDR3 size: 14 residues. CDR1 and CDR2 from the germline V gene are SGHDN and FVKESK.

The genes are TRBV9 and TRBJ1-2; 10 positions agree with TRBD1. The CDR3 length is 15 residues. The junction had 4 bases not matched to a gene; V was cut back by 4 bases and J by 1 base. Germline V gene sequence: CDR1 SGDLS, CDR2 YYNGEE. The CDR3 loop reads CASSNGDRGNYGYTF. CDR3 DNA sequence: TGTGCCAGCAGCAACGGGGACAGGGGTAACTATGGCTACACCTTC. Combining the CDR3 with reference TRBV9 and TRBJ1-2 gives the whole variable domain DSGVTQTPKHLITATGQRVTLRCSPRSGDLSVYWYQQSLDQGLQFLIQYYNGEERAKGNILERFSAQQFPDLHSELNLSSLELGDSALYFCASSNGDRGNYGYTFGSGTRLTVV.

V is TRBV27 and J is TRBJ1-1; 7 bases are shared with TRBD1. This CDR3 region has 16 residues. Germline trimming cut 5 bases from V and 1 base from J; bases unmatched to any gene: 10. CDR1 is MNHEY, CDR2 SMNVEV, per germline (reference sequence). The CDR3 DNA is TGTGCCAGCAGTGCCATCTTGACAGGGCCGAACACTGAAGCTTTCTTT. It is translated as CASSAILTGPNTEAFF.

The rearrangement joins TRBV10-3 to TRBJ1-2, with 9 bases fitting TRBD1. V shed 7 bases, J shed 7 bases, and the junction held 7 bases outside the gene matches. CDR3 length equals 13 residues. Germline V CDR1 and CDR2: ENHRY, SYGVKD. Written as DNA, the CDR3 is TGTGCCATCACCTCGGGACAGGGTGGTGGCTACACCTTC. Amino acid sequence: CAITSGQGGGYTF.

J is TRBJ2-3 and V is TRBV30; 10 bases fit TRBD2. Germline V gives CDR1 GTSNPN, CDR2 SVGIG (reference sequence). The CDR3 runs to 15 residues. V dropped 1 base and J dropped 7; count of bases not matched to a gene: 8. CDR3 region: CAWSEKRGGINTQYF. Written as DNA, the CDR3 is TGTGCCTGGAGTGAGAAGCGGGGGGGCATAAATACGCAGTATTTT.

In this sample, this clone turned up once. V and J are TRBV3-1 (or the pseudogene TRBV3-2) and TRBJ1-2, with TRBD1 matching 7 bases. The CDR3 is 13 amino acids. Trimming removed 5 bases from V and 5 bases from J; junction bases left unmatched: 5. Per the germline V gene, CDR1 is LGHDT and CDR2 is YNNKEL (reference sequence). The CDR3 region is CASSGDSLYGYTF. The CDR3 DNA reads as TGTGCCAGCAGCGGGGACAGCCTTTATGGCTACACCTTC.

The rearrangement joins TRBV6-6 to TRBJ2-1; D gene uncertain. Germline CDR1 is MNHNY and CDR2 is SVGAGI (reference sequence). This CDR3 contains 14 residues. V lost 7 bases and J 9 bases, leaving 19 bases between the germline ends. This CDR3 is CASKPQRPRGEQFF. Written as DNA, the CDR3 is TGTGCCAGCAAACCCCAACGACCCAGAGGTGAGCAGTTCTTC.

The chain uses TRBV3-1 (or the pseudogene TRBV3-2) and TRBJ2-3; D call uncertain. Trimming shortened V by 6 bases and J by 0 bases, and 4 bases separated the two germline ends. The length of the CDR3 is 12 residues. Germline CDR1 is LGHDT and CDR2 is YNNKEL (reference sequence). CDR3: CASRQSTDTQYF. The CDR3 DNA reads as TGTGCCAGCAGGCAGAGCACAGATACGCAGTATTTT.

The rearrangement links TRBV5-6 to TRBJ2-3; D unclear. Germline V gene data show CDR1 as SGHDT and CDR2 as YYEEEE. The V end was cut by 1 base, the J end by 3 bases, with 12 bases between. This CDR3 is built from 15 residues. The CDR3 protein is CASSLWYRRTDTQYF. The CDR3 coding sequence is TGTGCCAGCAGCTTGTGGTACAGAAGGACAGATACGCAGTATTTT.

This clone was counted a few times. V usage is TRBV19 and J usage is TRBJ1-1; TRBD1 matches at 11 bases. This CDR3 has 16 residues. The trim removed 5 bases at V and 4 bases at J, leaving 9 bases unmatched. The V gene's germline CDR1 is LNHDA and CDR2 SQIVND (reference sequence). In nucleotides, the CDR3 is TGTGCCAGTAGTTCCTTGGGACAGGGGGTCGGCACTGAAGCTTTCTTT. This gives the protein CASSSLGQGVGTEAFF.

This clone has a handful of counts. The V gene is TRBV27, the J gene TRBJ2-5, with 9 bases aligning to TRBD2. With 7 bases clipped from V and 5 bases from J, the junction kept 11 bases outside the gene matches. The CDR3 totals 15 residues. CDR1 and CDR2 from the germline V gene are MNHEY and SMNVEV (reference sequence). The CDR3 DNA reads as TGTGCCAGCACCCGAGCGGGGGGCGTAGGGGAGACCCAGTACTTC. It translates to CASTRAGGVGETQYF.

This sequence joins TRBV4-1 and TRBJ1-1; D unresolved. Germline CDR1 reads MGHRA; CDR2 reads YSYEKL. Trimming left V 0 bases short and J 14 bases short, with 13 bases between. This CDR3 is built from 12 residues. In DNA form, the CDR3 reads TGCGCCAGCAGCCAAGACGAATTGACTGCGTTCTTT. It yields the protein CASSQDELTAFF.

Only one count was recorded for this clone. This CDR3 is CASSQDGVTSYNEQFF. In nucleotides, the CDR3 is TGTGCCAGCAGCCAAGACGGGGTTACATCCTACAATGAGCAGTTCTTC. The gene calls are TRBV3-1 (or the pseudogene TRBV3-2) and TRBJ2-1, with a possible D match to TRBD2 (5 bases). The CDR3 loop spans 16 amino acids. The ends were cut back, 0 bases at V and 1 base at J, with 10 bases in the middle. Looked up from germline, CDR1 is LGHDT and CDR2 is YNNKEL (reference sequence).

This clone occurred once. CDR3 sequence: CASSPAGGYNQPQHF. Written as DNA, the CDR3 is TGTGCCAGCAGTCCAGCAGGGGGGTACAATCAGCCCCAGCATTTT. The chain couples TRBV6-6 to TRBJ1-5, with 7 bases identical to TRBD1. Looked up from germline, CDR1 is MNHNY and CDR2 is SVGAGI (reference sequence). The CDR3 is 15 residues long. Unmatched junction bases numbered 7, after V lost 5 bases and J lost 3 bases.

V gene TRBV5-8 combines with J gene TRBJ2-6; a possible D gene is TRBD1 (5 bases). Germline V gene data show CDR1 as SGHTS and CDR2 as YDEGEE. This CDR3 is built from 16 residues. V dropped 2 bases and J dropped 2 bases, with 11 bases sitting between them. In nucleotides, the CDR3 is TGTGCCAGCAGCTTTCGCAGGGTGGCTGGGGCCAACGTCCTGACTTTC. Its translation: CASSFRRVAGANVLTF.

V and J are TRBV7-9 and TRBJ1-2, with D possibly TRBD1 on 6 matching bases. This CDR3 comprises 13 residues. The germline V gene has CDR1 SEHNR and CDR2 FQNEAQ (reference sequence). The V end lost 7 bases, the J end lost 4 bases, and 13 bases lay between the germline ends. CDR3 nucleotide sequence: TGTGCCAGCAAAGGGGGTGATCTCTATGGCTACACCTTC. Amino acid sequence: CASKGGDLYGYTF. Combining the CDR3 with reference TRBV7-9 and TRBJ1-2 gives the whole variable domain DTGVSQNPRHKITKRGQNVTFRCDPISEHNRLYWYRQTLGQGPEFLTYFQNEAQLEKSRLLSDRFSAERPKGSFSTLEIQRTEQGDSAMYLCASKGGDLYGYTFGSGTRLTVV.

The chain uses TRBV2 and TRBJ1-1; D is uncertain. The germline V gene has CDR1 SNHLY and CDR2 FYNNEI. The CDR3 contains 14 residues. The ends were cut back, 5 bases at V and 8 bases at J, with 18 bases in the middle. The CDR3 here is CASSRTGPAGEAFF. DNA of the CDR3: TGTGCCAGCAGTAGAACCGGGCCCGCGGGGGAAGCTTTCTTT.

The chain is built from TRBV12-3 or TRBV12-4 and TRBJ2-4, with 8 positions matching TRBD1. This CDR3 has 12 residues. J lost 6 bases, V lost 6 bases, and 1 base had no gene match. The CDR3 loop is CASSGQGNIQYF. The CDR3 DNA reads as TGTGCCAGCAGCGGACAGGGAAACATTCAGTACTTC.

CDR3 amino acids: CASSLGTGAEQYV. In DNA form, the CDR3 reads TGCGCCAGCAGCTTGGGGACAGGGGCCGAGCAGTACGTC. This chain joins TRBV5-1 and TRBJ2-7, with 9 bases that match TRBD1. Germline-derived CDR1 and CDR2 are SGHRS and YFSETQ. Unmatched junction bases numbered 1, after V lost 0 bases and J lost 6 bases. The CDR3 contains 13 residues.

The V call is TRBV5-1, the J call TRBJ2-1; 13 positions match TRBD2. CDR3 length: 15 amino acids. CDR1 is SGHRS, CDR2 YFSETQ, per germline. The V segment lost 4 bases and the J segment 8 bases; nucleotides outside the gene matches: 6. DNA for the CDR3: TGCGCCAGCAGCCCACTAGCGGGGGGGCCCGATGAGCAGTTCTTC. Translating it yields CASSPLAGGPDEQFF.

The V call is TRBV29-1, the J call TRBJ1-2; the D gene is possibly TRBD1 (6 bases). V was pared by 3 bases and J by 5 bases, with 10 bases between. CDR1 is SQVTM and CDR2 is ANQGSEA in the germline V gene. The CDR3 totals 12 residues. CDR3 residues: CSVDHRDYGYTF. CDR3 coding DNA: TGCAGCGTTGATCACAGGGATTATGGCTACACCTTC.

The chain has TRBV6-4 and TRBJ2-2; 7 nucleotides match TRBD1. Looked up from germline, CDR1 is MRHNA and CDR2 is SNTAGT. Unmatched junction bases numbered 5, after V lost 5 bases and J lost 5 bases. CDR3 length: 14 amino acids. CDR3 DNA: TGTGCCAGCAGTACACAGGGGAGTACCGGGGAGCTGTTTTTT. Amino acids: CASSTQGSTGELFF.

The chain combines TRBV27 with TRBJ2-5, with D hard to call. Trimming pared 2 bases from V and 6 bases from J, leaving 10 bases between. The CDR3 is 13 residues long. Germline V gives CDR1 MNHEY, CDR2 SMNVEV (reference sequence). CDR3 protein: CASSLTLKKTQYF. DNA of the CDR3: TGTGCCAGCAGTTTAACCCTAAAGAAGACCCAGTACTTC.

This chain connects TRBV5-1 to TRBJ1-2; a possible D gene is TRBD1 (6 bases). Trimming took off 2 bases at V and 0 bases at J, with 14 bases between the two ends. CDR1 is SGHRS, CDR2 YFSETQ, per germline. The CDR3 has 16 amino acids. CDR3 in DNA: TGCGCCAGCAGCTTAGACGGAGAGGGGGCTAACTATGGCTACACCTTC. Translating gives CASSLDGEGANYGYTF.

V and J are TRBV2 and TRBJ2-1, with 7 bases lining up with TRBD2. Looked up from germline, CDR1 is SNHLY and CDR2 is FYNNEI. V shed 3 bases, J shed 2 bases, and the junction held 1 base outside the gene matches. The CDR3 contains 14 residues. In nucleotides, the CDR3 is TGTGCCAGCAGTGAGGGGGGGGCCTACAATGAGCAGTTCTTC. This codes for CASSEGGAYNEQFF.

DNA of the CDR3: TGTGCCAGCAGCCAAACAGGGGCCACTGAAGCTTTCTTT. It is translated as CASSQTGATEAFF. The gene calls are TRBV3-1 (or the pseudogene TRBV3-2) and TRBJ1-1; 7 nucleotides match TRBD1. The germline V gene has CDR1 LGHDT and CDR2 YNNKEL (reference sequence). This CDR3 has 13 amino acids. J lost 4 bases, V lost 2 bases, and 1 base had no gene match.

The V and J genes are TRBV6-5 and TRBJ2-7, with 10 bases matching TRBD1. Germline CDR1 and CDR2: MNHEY and SVGAGI. V shed 8 bases and J 2 bases; nucleotides not matched to a gene: 9. This CDR3 spans 15 amino acids. The chain's CDR3 is CASPGSGQGAYEQYV. The DNA for the CDR3 is TGTGCCAGCCCCGGATCCGGACAGGGGGCCTACGAGCAGTACGTC.

This chain connects TRBV10-3 to TRBJ1-1; D may be TRBD1 (5 bases). CDR3 length: 13 residues. V lost 4 bases to trimming and J lost 2 bases, with 8 bases between them. The germline V gene has CDR1 ENHRY and CDR2 SYGVKD. The CDR3 nucleotides read TGTGCCATCAGTGGGGGGGTCAACACTGAAGCTTTCTTT. It is translated as CAISGGVNTEAFF.

The rearrangement links TRBV29-1 to TRBJ2-4; D is perhaps TRBD2 (5 bases). The CDR3 length is 11 residues. The V gene's germline CDR1 is SQVTM and CDR2 ANQGSEA. CDR3 amino acids: CRIGRENIQYF. In nucleotides, the CDR3 is TGCAGGATCGGGCGGGAAAACATTCAGTACTTC.

This sequence joins TRBV7-3 and TRBJ1-1; D remains ambiguous. This CDR3 spans 15 amino acids. CDR1 and CDR2 (germline): SGHTA, FQGTGA. The V end lost 1 base, the J end lost 4 bases, and 13 bases lay between the germline ends. The CDR3: CASSLKEGLGTEAFF. Written as DNA, the CDR3 is TGTGCCAGCAGCTTAAAGGAGGGTCTAGGCACTGAAGCTTTCTTT.

The rearrangement uses TRBV28 and TRBJ2-1; 8 bases align to TRBD1. V trimming: 6 bases; J trimming: 2 bases; junction bases outside the gene matches: 9. Germline V gene data show CDR1 as MDHEN and CDR2 as SYDVKM. The CDR3 is 16 residues long. The CDR3 here is CASSRAGGAAYNEQFF. Here the CDR3 DNA reads TGTGCCAGCAGCCGTGCAGGGGGCGCCGCCTACAATGAGCAGTTCTTC. The whole variable domain, remainder taken from reference TRBV28 and TRBJ2-1, is DVKVTQSSRYLVKRTGEKVFLECVQDMDHENMFWYRQDPGLGLRLIYFSYDVKMKEKGDIPEGYSVSREKKERFSLILESASTNQTSMYLCASSRAGGAAYNEQFFGPGTRLTVL.